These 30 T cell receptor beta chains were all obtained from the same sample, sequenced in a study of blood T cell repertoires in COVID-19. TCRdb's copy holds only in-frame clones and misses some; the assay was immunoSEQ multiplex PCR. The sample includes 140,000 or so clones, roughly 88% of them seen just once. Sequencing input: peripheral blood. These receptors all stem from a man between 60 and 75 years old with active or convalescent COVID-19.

The CDR3 spells CASRGGLAGETQYF. CDR3 DNA: TGCGCCAGCCGGGGGGGGCTAGCCGGAGAGACCCAGTACTTC. The chain couples TRBV10-2 to TRBJ2-5; 8 nucleotides align to TRBD2. This CDR3 is built from 14 residues. Unmatched junction bases numbered 9, after V lost 8 bases and J lost 4 bases. Germline CDR1 is WSHSY and CDR2 is SAAADI.

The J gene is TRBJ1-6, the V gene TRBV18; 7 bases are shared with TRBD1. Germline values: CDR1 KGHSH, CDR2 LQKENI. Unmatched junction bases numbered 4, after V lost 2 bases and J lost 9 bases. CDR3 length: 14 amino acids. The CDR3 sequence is CASSPGTASSPLHF. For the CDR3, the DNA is TGTGCCAGCTCACCAGGGACAGCCTCTTCACCCCTCCACTTT.

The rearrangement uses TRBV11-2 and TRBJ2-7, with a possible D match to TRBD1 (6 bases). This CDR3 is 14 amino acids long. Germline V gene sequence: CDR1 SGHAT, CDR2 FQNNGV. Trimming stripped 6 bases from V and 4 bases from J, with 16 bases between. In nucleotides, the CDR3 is TGTGCCAGCAGTAACAGGGTTTTGTTGTACGAGCAGTACTTC. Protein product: CASSNRVLLYEQYF.

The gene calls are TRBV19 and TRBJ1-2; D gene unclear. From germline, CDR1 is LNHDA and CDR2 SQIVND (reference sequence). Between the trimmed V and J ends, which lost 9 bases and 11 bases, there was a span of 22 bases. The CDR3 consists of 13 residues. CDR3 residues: CASSNRENQRYTF. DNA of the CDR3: TGTGCCAGCTCTAACCGGGAAAACCAGAGGTACACCTTC.

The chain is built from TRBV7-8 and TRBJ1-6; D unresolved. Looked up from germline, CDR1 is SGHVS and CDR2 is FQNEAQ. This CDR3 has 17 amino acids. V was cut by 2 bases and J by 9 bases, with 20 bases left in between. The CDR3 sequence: CASSLNGAAPLGSPLHF. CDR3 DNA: TGTGCCAGCAGCTTAAATGGTGCAGCGCCCCTAGGTTCACCCCTCCACTTT.

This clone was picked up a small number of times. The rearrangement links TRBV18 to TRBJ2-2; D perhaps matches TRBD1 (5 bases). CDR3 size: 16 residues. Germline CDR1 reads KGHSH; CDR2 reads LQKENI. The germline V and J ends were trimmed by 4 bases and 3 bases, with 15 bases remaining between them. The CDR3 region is CASSQGIGMDTGELFF. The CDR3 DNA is TGTGCCAGCTCACAGGGGATAGGCATGGACACCGGGGAGCTGTTTTTT.

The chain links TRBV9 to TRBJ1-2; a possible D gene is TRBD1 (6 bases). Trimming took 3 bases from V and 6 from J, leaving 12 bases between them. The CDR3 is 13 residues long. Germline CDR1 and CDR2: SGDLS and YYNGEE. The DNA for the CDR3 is TGTGCCAGCAGCGGGACAGCGCAACATGGCTACACCTTC. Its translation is CASSGTAQHGYTF.

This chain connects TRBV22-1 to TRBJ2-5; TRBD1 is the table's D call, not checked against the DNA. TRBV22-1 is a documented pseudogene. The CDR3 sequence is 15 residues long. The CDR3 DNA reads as TGTCCTGGGAGATTCAGGGAAAGGTCCCCAGAGACCCAGTACTTC. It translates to CPGRFRERSPETQYF.

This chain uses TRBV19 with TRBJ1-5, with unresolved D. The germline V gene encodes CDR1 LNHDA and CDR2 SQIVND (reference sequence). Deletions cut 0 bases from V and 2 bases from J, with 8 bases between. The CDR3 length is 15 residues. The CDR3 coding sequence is TGTGCCAGTAGTATAGACCCCAATCGCAATCAGCCCCAGCATTTT. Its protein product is CASSIDPNRNQPQHF.

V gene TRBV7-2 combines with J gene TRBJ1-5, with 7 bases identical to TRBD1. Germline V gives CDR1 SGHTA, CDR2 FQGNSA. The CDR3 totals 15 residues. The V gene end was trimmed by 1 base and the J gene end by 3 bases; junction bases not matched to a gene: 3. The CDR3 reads CASSLDGTANQPQHF. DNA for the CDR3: TGTGCCAGCAGCTTAGATGGGACAGCCAATCAGCCCCAGCATTTT.

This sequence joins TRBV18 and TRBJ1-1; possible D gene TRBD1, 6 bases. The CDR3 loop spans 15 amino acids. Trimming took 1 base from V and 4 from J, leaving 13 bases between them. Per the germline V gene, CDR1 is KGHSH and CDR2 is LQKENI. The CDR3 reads CASSPQGDGATEAFF. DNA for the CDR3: TGTGCCAGCTCACCACAGGGGGATGGGGCCACTGAAGCTTTCTTT.

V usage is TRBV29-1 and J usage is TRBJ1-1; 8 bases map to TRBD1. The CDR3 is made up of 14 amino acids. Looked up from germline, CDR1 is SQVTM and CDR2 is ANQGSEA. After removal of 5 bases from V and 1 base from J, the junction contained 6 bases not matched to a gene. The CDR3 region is CSVNRGNTNTEAFF. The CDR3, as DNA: TGCAGCGTTAACAGGGGGAACACGAACACTGAAGCTTTCTTT.

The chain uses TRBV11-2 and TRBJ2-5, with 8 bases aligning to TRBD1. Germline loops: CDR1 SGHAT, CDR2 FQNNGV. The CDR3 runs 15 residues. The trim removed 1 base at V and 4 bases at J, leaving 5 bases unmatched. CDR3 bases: TGTGCCAGCAGCTTAGTGACTACAGGGGGAGAGACCCAGTACTTC. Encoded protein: CASSLVTTGGETQYF.

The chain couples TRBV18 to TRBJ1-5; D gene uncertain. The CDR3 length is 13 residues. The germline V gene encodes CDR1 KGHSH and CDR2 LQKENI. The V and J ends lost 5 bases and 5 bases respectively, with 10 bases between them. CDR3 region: CASSGGIDQPQHF. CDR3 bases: TGTGCCAGCTCAGGAGGTATCGATCAGCCCCAGCATTTT.

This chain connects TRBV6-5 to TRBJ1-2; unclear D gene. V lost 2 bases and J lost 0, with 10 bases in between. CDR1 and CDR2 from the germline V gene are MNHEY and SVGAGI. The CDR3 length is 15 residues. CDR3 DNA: TGTGCCAGCAGTTACGGGAGGGTTTCTAACTATGGCTACACCTTC. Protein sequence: CASSYGRVSNYGYTF.

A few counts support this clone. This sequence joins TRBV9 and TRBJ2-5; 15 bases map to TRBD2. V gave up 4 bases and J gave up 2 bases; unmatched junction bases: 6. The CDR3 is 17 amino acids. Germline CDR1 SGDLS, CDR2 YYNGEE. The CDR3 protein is CASSSRGLAGGQETQYF. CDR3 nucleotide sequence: TGTGCCAGCAGCTCGAGGGGACTAGCGGGGGGACAAGAGACCCAGTACTTC. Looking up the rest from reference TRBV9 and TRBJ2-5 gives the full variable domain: DSGVTQTPKHLITATGQRVTLRCSPRSGDLSVYWYQQSLDQGLQFLIQYYNGEERAKGNILERFSAQQFPDLHSELNLSSLELGDSALYFCASSSRGLAGGQETQYFGPGTRLLVL.

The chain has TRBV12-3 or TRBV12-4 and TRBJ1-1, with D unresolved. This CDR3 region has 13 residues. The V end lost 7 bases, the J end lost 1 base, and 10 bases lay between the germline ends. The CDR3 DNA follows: TGTGCCAGCACCCTTACATCGAACACTGAAGCTTTCTTT. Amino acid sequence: CASTLTSNTEAFF.

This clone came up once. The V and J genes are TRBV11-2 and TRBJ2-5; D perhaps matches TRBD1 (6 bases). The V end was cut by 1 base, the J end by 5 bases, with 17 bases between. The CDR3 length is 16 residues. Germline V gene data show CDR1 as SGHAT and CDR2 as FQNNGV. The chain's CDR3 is CASSLVGTLLGETQYF. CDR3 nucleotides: TGTGCCAGCAGCTTAGTCGGGACATTACTTGGGGAGACCCAGTACTTC.

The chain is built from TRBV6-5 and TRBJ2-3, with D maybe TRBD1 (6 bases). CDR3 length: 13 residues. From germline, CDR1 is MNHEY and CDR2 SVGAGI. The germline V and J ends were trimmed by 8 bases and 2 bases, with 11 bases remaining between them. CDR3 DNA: TGTGCCAGCCCGGACAGTTACACAGATACGCAGTATTTT. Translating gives CASPDSYTDTQYF.

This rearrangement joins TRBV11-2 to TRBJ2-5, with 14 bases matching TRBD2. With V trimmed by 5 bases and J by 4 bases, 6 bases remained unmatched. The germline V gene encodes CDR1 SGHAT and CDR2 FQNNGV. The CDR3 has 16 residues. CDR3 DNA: TGTGCCAGCAGCACGGGACTAGCGGGAGAGGCAGAGACCCAGTACTTC. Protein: CASSTGLAGEAETQYF.

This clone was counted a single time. The CDR3 reads CASSPRGLYSGANVLTF. The CDR3 DNA reads as TGTGCCAGCAGCCCCCGGGGTTTGTACTCTGGGGCCAACGTCCTGACTTTC. This rearrangement joins TRBV11-3 to TRBJ2-6; D perhaps matches TRBD2 (5 bases). Trimming cost V 5 bases and J 0 bases, with 14 bases left between them. This CDR3 is 17 amino acids long. Germline V gene sequence: CDR1 SGHNT, CDR2 YENEEA.

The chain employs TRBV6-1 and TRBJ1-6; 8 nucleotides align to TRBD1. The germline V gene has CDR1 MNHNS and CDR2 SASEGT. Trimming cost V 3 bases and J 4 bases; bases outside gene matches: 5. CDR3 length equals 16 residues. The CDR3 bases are TGTGCCAGCAGTGACGACAGGGGAACATATAATTCACCCCTCCACTTT. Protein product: CASSDDRGTYNSPLHF.

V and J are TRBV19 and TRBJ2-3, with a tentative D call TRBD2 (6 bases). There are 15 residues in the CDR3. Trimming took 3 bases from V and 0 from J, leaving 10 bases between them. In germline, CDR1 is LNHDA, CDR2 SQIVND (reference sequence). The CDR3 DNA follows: TGTGCCAGTAGTATCGGGGGACTTAGCACAGATACGCAGTATTTT. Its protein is CASSIGGLSTDTQYF.

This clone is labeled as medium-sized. Written as DNA, the CDR3 is TGTGCCAGCAGCGGCAGGACTAGCGGGAGGGCCAAGTTCTTC. This translates into CASSGRTSGRAKFF. V is TRBV5-6 and J is TRBJ2-1; 15 bases match TRBD2. CDR3 length: 14 amino acids. Germline V CDR1 and CDR2: SGHDT, YYEEEE. After removal of 4 bases from V and 14 bases from J, the junction contained 7 bases not matched to a gene.

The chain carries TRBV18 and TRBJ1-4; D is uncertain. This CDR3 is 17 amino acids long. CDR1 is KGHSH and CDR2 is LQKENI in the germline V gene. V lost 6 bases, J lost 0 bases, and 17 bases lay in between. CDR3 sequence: CASSPRGMIATNEKLFF. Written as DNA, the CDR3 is TGTGCCAGCTCTCCTAGAGGGATGATTGCAACTAATGAAAAACTGTTTTTT.

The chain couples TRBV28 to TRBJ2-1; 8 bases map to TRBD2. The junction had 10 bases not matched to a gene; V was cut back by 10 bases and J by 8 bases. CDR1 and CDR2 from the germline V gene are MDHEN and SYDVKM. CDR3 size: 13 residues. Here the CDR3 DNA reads TGTGCCACCTTGGGGGGACTAGTCGATGAGCAGTTCTTC. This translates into CATLGGLVDEQFF.

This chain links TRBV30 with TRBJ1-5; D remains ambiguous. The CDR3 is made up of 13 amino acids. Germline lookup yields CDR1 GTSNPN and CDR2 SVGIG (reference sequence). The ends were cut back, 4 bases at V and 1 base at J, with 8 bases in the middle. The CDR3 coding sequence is TGTGCCTGGAATGCACAGAGCAATCAGCCCCAGCATTTT. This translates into CAWNAQSNQPQHF.

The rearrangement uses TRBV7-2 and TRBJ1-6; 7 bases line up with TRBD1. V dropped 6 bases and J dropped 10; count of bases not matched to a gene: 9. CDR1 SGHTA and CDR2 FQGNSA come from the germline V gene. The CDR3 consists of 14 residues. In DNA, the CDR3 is TGTGCCAGCAGACCAAACAGGGGAGGATCACCCCTCCACTTT. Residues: CASRPNRGGSPLHF.

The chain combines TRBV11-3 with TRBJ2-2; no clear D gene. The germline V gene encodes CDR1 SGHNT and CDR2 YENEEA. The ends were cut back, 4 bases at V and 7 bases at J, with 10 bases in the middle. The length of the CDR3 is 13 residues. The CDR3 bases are TGTGCCAGCAGCTCCCCTCCAGGCGGGGAGCTGTTTTTT. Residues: CASSSPPGGELFF.

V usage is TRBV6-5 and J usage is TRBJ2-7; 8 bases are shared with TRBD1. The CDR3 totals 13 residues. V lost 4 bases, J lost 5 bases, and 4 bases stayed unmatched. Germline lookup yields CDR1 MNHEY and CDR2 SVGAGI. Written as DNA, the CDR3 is TGTGCCAGCAGTTTGCGACAGGGGAACGAGCAGTACGTC. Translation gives CASSLRQGNEQYV.